These 20 T cell receptor beta chains share one sample of origin, sequenced in a study of blood T cell repertoires in COVID-19. Here immunoSEQ multiplex PCR was the method, and the copy in TCRdb shows in-frame clones only, minus some. This table has some 300,000 clones, 75% to 90% appearing once. Sequencing was done on a sample of PBMCs or T cells enriched from blood (not recorded which). These receptors originate from a woman in her thirties or forties who had recovered from COVID-19.

The chain employs TRBV6-5 and TRBJ1-2, with D uncertain. Germline V gene data show CDR1 as MNHEY and CDR2 as SVGAGI. The V end lost 6 bases, the J end lost 7 bases, and 15 bases lay between the germline ends. This CDR3 comprises 13 residues. CDR3 DNA sequence: TGTGCCAGCAGAACAGACAAATCTACTGGCTACACCTTC. Its protein product is CASRTDKSTGYTF.

Only a few counts were recorded for this clone. The CDR3 bases are TGTGCCAGCACAGTGGACAGCCGAAACACCATATATTTT. Protein product: CASTVDSRNTIYF. The chain is built from TRBV12-3 or TRBV12-4 and TRBJ1-3; D may be TRBD1 (6 bases). This CDR3 spans 13 amino acids. V lost 7 bases, J lost 5 bases, and 12 bases lay in between.

V and J are TRBV4-1 and TRBJ1-6; D remains unclear. This CDR3 region has 18 residues. Germline lookup yields CDR1 MGHRA and CDR2 YSYEKL. V lost 0 bases to trimming and J lost 0 bases, with 12 bases between them. CDR3 amino acids: CASSQDGRFNSYNSPLHF. CDR3 coding DNA: TGCGCCAGCAGCCAAGATGGCAGGTTTAACTCCTATAATTCACCCCTCCACTTT.

The J gene is TRBJ2-1, the V gene TRBV24-1; 14 bases match TRBD2. V gave up 4 bases and J gave up 5 bases; unmatched junction bases: 3. The CDR3 is 16 amino acids. The germline V gene has CDR1 KGHDR and CDR2 SFDVKD. CDR3: CATSEGGLAGDNEQFF. CDR3 DNA: TGTGCCACCAGTGAAGGGGGACTAGCGGGGGACAATGAGCAGTTCTTC.

J is TRBJ1-2 and V is TRBV18, with D uncertain. The CDR3 is 14 residues long. The ends were cut back, 2 bases at V and 2 bases at J, with 9 bases in the middle. CDR1 and CDR2 (germline): KGHSH, LQKENI. The CDR3 DNA follows: TGTGCCAGCTCACCATCTGGAGGGAACTATGGCTACACCTTC. This translates into CASSPSGGNYGYTF.

The chain's CDR3 is CASSIRLAGGLETQYF. Written as DNA, the CDR3 is TGTGCCAGCAGCATAAGACTAGCGGGGGGGCTGGAGACCCAGTACTTC. The chain combines TRBV9 with TRBJ2-5; 14 bases line up with TRBD2. The CDR3 extends over 16 amino acids. Trimming removed 4 bases from V and 5 bases from J; junction bases left unmatched: 7. Germline values: CDR1 SGDLS, CDR2 YYNGEE.

The chain carries TRBV4-3 and TRBJ1-2, with TRBD1 identical over 11 bases. Germline V lookup: CDR1 LGHNA, CDR2 YSLEER. J gave up 3 bases and V 0 bases, and 6 bases lay outside the gene matches. The CDR3 is 17 residues long. This chain's CDR3 is CASSQEASGQGDYGYTF. The CDR3 nucleotides are TGCGCCAGCAGCCAAGAAGCCTCGGGACAGGGGGACTATGGCTACACCTTC.

The chain employs TRBV6-5 and TRBJ2-2, with TRBD2 identical over 8 bases. V shed 8 bases, J shed 7 bases, and the junction held 12 bases outside the gene matches. CDR3 length: 15 residues. Germline CDR1 is MNHEY and CDR2 is SVGAGI. DNA for the CDR3: TGTGCCAGCGTTGGAACGGGGGGGCTCGGCGGGGAGCTGTTTTTT. It yields the protein CASVGTGGLGGELFF.

The chain uses TRBV11-3 and TRBJ1-1, with D uncertain. V lost 1 base and J 3 bases, leaving 18 bases between the germline ends. Germline V lookup: CDR1 SGHNT, CDR2 YENEEA. This CDR3 is built from 17 residues. CDR3 region: CASSLGRGGYIDTEAFF. DNA for the CDR3: TGTGCCAGCAGCTTAGGACGGGGAGGTTATATCGACACTGAAGCTTTCTTT.

The chain employs TRBV30 and TRBJ1-5; 7 bases are a match to TRBD1. The CDR3 is 14 residues long. The trim removed 2 bases at V and 4 bases at J, leaving 5 bases unmatched. Germline-derived CDR1 and CDR2 are GTSNPN and SVGIG (reference sequence). The CDR3 here is CAWSKGGWNQPQHF. The CDR3 DNA reads as TGTGCCTGGAGTAAAGGGGGCTGGAATCAGCCCCAGCATTTT.

This chain uses TRBV10-3 with TRBJ1-2; D call uncertain. Trimming shortened V by 7 bases and J by 8 bases, and 20 bases separated the two germline ends. This CDR3 comprises 14 residues. Germline V lookup: CDR1 ENHRY, CDR2 SYGVKD. The CDR3 region is CAINSPEGEAGYTF. For the CDR3, the DNA is TGTGCCATCAATAGTCCCGAGGGTGAGGCGGGCTACACCTTC.

CDR3 residues: CATDRVRTEAFF. The CDR3 DNA reads as TGTGCCACCGACAGGGTGCGGACTGAAGCTTTCTTT. The rearrangement joins TRBV2 to TRBJ1-1; 7 bases fit TRBD1. Germline CDR1 SNHLY, CDR2 FYNNEI. The CDR3 is made up of 12 amino acids. V shed 10 bases and J 5 bases; nucleotides not matched to a gene: 7.

The DNA for the CDR3 is TGTGCCAGCAGCTTAGGTAGCGGGAGTTCCTACGAGCAGTACTTC. It translates to CASSLGSGSSYEQYF. The chain joins TRBV7-3 to TRBJ2-7; 9 nucleotides line up with TRBD2. The V gene's germline CDR1 is SGHTA and CDR2 FQGTGA. The J segment lost 1 base and the V segment lost 2 bases, leaving 3 bases of the junction unmatched. This CDR3 spans 15 amino acids.

J is TRBJ1-3 and V is TRBV7-9; D is perhaps TRBD1 (5 bases). Trimming stripped 5 bases from V and 0 bases from J, with 14 bases between. CDR3 length equals 16 residues. Germline assignment: CDR1 SEHNR and CDR2 FQNEAQ (reference sequence). This CDR3 reads CASSTKGLYSGNTIYF. The DNA for the CDR3 is TGTGCCAGCAGCACCAAGGGGCTTTACTCTGGAAACACCATATATTTT.

This clone occurred a few times. V is TRBV30 and J is TRBJ1-2; 9 bases fit TRBD1. The trim removed 0 bases at V and 6 bases at J, leaving 5 bases unmatched. This CDR3 contains 14 residues. CDR1 GTSNPN and CDR2 SVGIG come from the germline V gene (reference sequence). The CDR3 DNA reads as TGTGCCTGGAGTGTAGGGACAGGGACGGATGGCTACACCTTC. Translation gives CAWSVGTGTDGYTF. The full variable domain, rest sourced from reference TRBV30 and TRBJ1-2, is SQTIHQWPATLVQPVGSPLSLECTVEGTSNPNLYWYRQAAGRGLQLLFYSVGIGQISSEVPQNLSASRPQDRQFILSSKKLLLSDSGFYLCAWSVGTGTDGYTFGSGTRLTVV.

This clone was detected only a few times. This chain connects TRBV18 to TRBJ1-4, with TRBD1 as a possible D gene (5 bases). CDR3 length: 13 residues. Germline V gene lookup returns CDR1 KGHSH and CDR2 LQKENI. Trimming pared 2 bases from V and 8 bases from J, leaving 9 bases between. Here the CDR3 reads CASSPGPGEKLFF. The CDR3 region has the DNA TGTGCCAGCTCACCAGGGCCAGGGGAAAAACTGTTTTTT.

This chain uses TRBV6-5 with TRBJ1-6, with a tentative D call TRBD1 (5 bases). Germline values: CDR1 MNHEY, CDR2 SVGAGI. This CDR3 region has 13 residues. The germline V and J ends were trimmed by 4 bases and 10 bases, with 11 bases remaining between them. This chain's CDR3 is CASSLTVRSPLHF. The CDR3 DNA follows: TGTGCCAGCAGTTTGACAGTGCGGTCACCCCTCCACTTT.

V gene TRBV6-1 combines with J gene TRBJ1-5, with TRBD1 matching over 7 bases. CDR1 and CDR2 from the germline V gene are MNHNS and SASEGT. V gave up 6 bases and J gave up 5 bases; unmatched junction bases: 13. The CDR3 runs to 16 residues. This chain's CDR3 is CASRESGRGNYQPQHF. The DNA of the CDR3 is TGTGCCAGCAGAGAATCGGGCAGGGGGAACTATCAGCCCCAGCATTTT.

V usage is TRBV21-1 and J usage is TRBJ2-1; the D call of TRBD2 is as the table states it, not checked on the DNA. TRBV21-1 counts as a pseudogene. The CDR3 extends over 18 amino acids. In DNA, the CDR3 is TGTGCCAGCAGCAAAGTCCCGAGGGAGCGGGGGTTAATGGATGAGCAGTTCTTC. Translated, it gives CASSKVPRERGLMDEQFF.

The V call is TRBV12-5, the J call TRBJ2-6; D remains ambiguous. CDR1 and CDR2 (germline): LGHNT, FRNRAP. The ends were cut back, 6 bases at V and 2 bases at J, with 11 bases in the middle. The CDR3 is 15 amino acids. The CDR3 nucleotides read TGTGCTAGTGGGTACGCAGGCGCTGGGGCCAACGTCCTGACTTTC. Encoded protein: CASGYAGAGANVLTF.